Listed below are T cell receptor beta chains from one sample, sequenced in a study of blood T cell repertoires in COVID-19. Method: immunoSEQ multiplex PCR; TCRdb's copy keeps in-frame clones and lacks some. The sample lists under 350,000 clones, approximately 91% occurring once. The sequencing sample was made of PBMCs or T cells enriched from blood (not recorded which). The source is a woman aged 40 to 55 who had recovered from COVID-19. The CDR3 runs from the conserved cysteine through the conserved F or W. Each record gives: clone size, J gene, D gene, V gene, CDR3 protein, CDR3 DNA. The D gene is left open where the match is weak. Clone sizes are given selectively: once, few, many, or a class where the clone is expanded.

- | TRBJ1-5 | - | TRBV7-6 | CASSLGRAPNQPQHF | TGTGCCAGCAGCTTAGGGAGGGCCCCCAATCAGCCCCAGCATTTT
- | TRBJ1-1 | - | TRBV6-5 | CASSPRKGLEAFF | TGTGCCAGCAGTCCCCGGAAGGGGCTTGAAGCTTTCTTT
once | TRBJ2-1 | - | TRBV5-6 | CASSLFFQARVSSYNEQFF | TGTGCCAGCAGCTTATTCTTCCAGGCCAGGGTAAGCTCCTACAATGAGCAGTTCTTC
- | TRBJ1-1 | TRBD1 | TRBV19 | CASSSWTGGAAEAFF | TGTGCCAGTAGTTCCTGGACAGGGGGCGCCGCTGAAGCTTTCTTT
- | TRBJ1-3 | TRBD1 | TRBV5-1 | CASSLGTGDTIYF | TGCGCCAGCAGCTTGGGGACAGGGGACACCATATATTTT
- | TRBJ1-1 | - | TRBV6-5 | CASSSPREDTEAFF | TGTGCCAGCAGTTCTCCCAGGGAGGACACTGAAGCTTTCTTT
few | TRBJ1-2 | - | TRBV7-2 | CASSSLGAQGGYTF | TGTGCCAGCAGCTCCCTGGGCGCCCAGGGGGGCTACACCTTC
many | TRBJ1-4 | - | TRBV19 | CASKGGPRLFF | TGTGCCAGTAAAGGAGGGCCTCGACTGTTTTTT
- | TRBJ2-7 | TRBD1 | TRBV27 | CASSSQGREQYF | TGTGCCAGCAGTTCACAGGGGCGCGAGCAGTACTTC
- | TRBJ1-2 | TRBD1 | TRBV7-2 | CASSLERTGARYGYTF | TGTGCCAGCAGCTTAGAGAGGACAGGGGCCCGCTATGGCTACACCTTC
- | TRBJ1-2 | - | TRBV20-1 | CSAREPPYTF | TGCAGTGCTAGGGAGCCTCCCTACACCTTC
- | TRBJ1-1 | - | TRBV6-5 | CASSRWGRNTEAFF | TGTGCCAGCAGCCGTTGGGGGCGGAACACTGAAGCTTTCTTT
- | TRBJ2-3 | TRBD2 | TRBV5-4 | CASSGGTGGLADTDTQYF | TGTGCCAGCAGCGGGGGGACCGGGGGACTAGCGGACACAGATACGCAGTATTTT
- | TRBJ2-3 | TRBD2 | TRBV18 | CASSPPTSGGYTSTDTQYF | TGTGCCAGCTCACCACCGACTAGCGGGGGATATACTAGCACAGATACGCAGTATTTT
- | TRBJ1-5 | - | TRBV7-2 | CASSLVPGAVNQPQHF | TGTGCCAGCAGCTTAGTACCTGGGGCCGTTAATCAGCCCCAGCATTTT
once | TRBJ1-6 | - | TRBV3-1/TRBV3-2 | CASSHPEKGLFNSPLHF | TGTGCCAGCAGCCACCCAGAAAAGGGGCTCTTCAATTCACCCCTCCACTTT
- | TRBJ2-1 | - | TRBV9 | CASSVDQGNYNEQFF | TGTGCCAGCAGCGTAGACCAGGGAAACTACAATGAGCAGTTCTTC
- | TRBJ1-3 | - | TRBV9 | CASSMRTVDRHRTGNTIYF | TGTGCCAGCAGCATGCGGACAGTTGATCGGCATAGGACTGGAAACACCATATATTTT
many | TRBJ2-2 | - | TRBV7-3 | CASSLTRYTGELFF | TGTGCCAGCAGCTTAACTCGGTACACCGGGGAGCTGTTTTTT
- | TRBJ2-5 | TRBD1 | TRBV25-1 | CASSERTGSGAQYF | TGTGCCAGCAGTGAGAGGACAGGTAGTGGGGCCCAGTACTTC
- | TRBJ1-6 | - | TRBV5-1 | CASSLEGTSYNSPLHF | TGCGCCAGCAGCTTGGAAGGCACTAGCTATAATTCACCCCTCCACTTT
- | TRBJ2-4 | TRBD2 | TRBV4-1 | CASSQVDMLAGNIQYF | TGCGCCAGCAGCCAAGTCGATATGCTAGCGGGAAACATTCAGTACTTC
- | TRBJ2-5 | TRBD2 | TRBV7-3 | CASSLASGRQETQYF | TGTGCCAGCAGCTTAGCTAGCGGGAGGCAAGAGACCCAGTACTTC
- | TRBJ2-3 | TRBD2 | TRBV18 | CASSRTSGTDTQYF | TGTGCCAGCTCACGGACTAGCGGAACAGATACGCAGTATTTT
once | TRBJ2-1 | TRBD1 | TRBV7-3 | CASSPNAGTDYNEQFF | TGTGCCAGCAGCCCGAATGCCGGGACAGATTACAATGAGCAGTTCTTC
- | TRBJ1-1 | - | TRBV6-5 | CASSPRTPLNTEAFF | TGTGCCAGCAGTCCCAGGACACCTTTAAACACTGAAGCTTTCTTT
- | TRBJ2-1 | - | TRBV9 | CASSVEGGPYNEQFF | TGTGCCAGCAGCGTAGAGGGGGGGCCGTACAATGAGCAGTTCTTC
- | TRBJ2-7 | - | TRBV4-2 | CASSSDSGSYEQYF | TGTGCCAGCAGCAGCGATAGCGGATCCTACGAGCAGTACTTC
- | TRBJ2-1 | - | TRBV4-3 | CASSPIRAYNEQFF | TGCGCCAGCAGCCCTATTCGAGCCTACAATGAGCAGTTCTTC
once | TRBJ1-1 | - | TRBV5-1 | CASSLDSGVRNTEAFF | TGCGCCAGCAGCTTGGATTCAGGGGTACGGAACACTGAAGCTTTCTTT
- | TRBJ1-1 | - | TRBV5-6 | CASSESDRGRLGTEAFF | TGTGCCAGCAGCGAATCAGATCGAGGGCGGTTGGGCACTGAAGCTTTCTTT
- | TRBJ1-2 | TRBD1 | TRBV5-5 | CASSLGGTGINYGYTF | TGTGCCAGCAGCTTGGGCGGGACAGGGATAAACTATGGCTACACCTTC
- | TRBJ2-3 | - | TRBV7-9 | CASSPWGGRGVTDTQYF | TGTGCCAGCAGCCCCTGGGGCGGCAGGGGGGTCACAGATACGCAGTATTTT
once | TRBJ2-1 | TRBD1 | TRBV19 | CASSATGTGVPEQFF | TGTGCCAGTAGTGCCACCGGGACAGGGGTACCTGAGCAGTTCTTC
once | TRBJ1-3 | - | TRBV4-3 | CASSQDSSGNTIYF | TGCGCCAGCAGCCAAGACAGCTCTGGAAACACCATATATTTT
- | TRBJ2-1 | - | TRBV10-3 | CAISGSSDEQFF | TGTGCCATCAGTGGTAGTTCCGATGAGCAGTTCTTC
- | TRBJ2-1 | TRBD2 | TRBV5-1 | CASSLARTSGYSYNEQFF | TGCGCCAGCAGCTTGGCACGGACTAGCGGATACTCCTACAATGAGCAGTTCTTC
- | TRBJ1-5 | - | TRBV18 | CASSPSTLSNQPQHF | TGTGCCAGCTCACCTTCTACGCTTTCTAATCAGCCCCAGCATTTT